Listed below are T cell receptor beta chains from one sample, sequenced in a study of CD8 T cells in Susac syndrome. TCRdb redid the calling of the immunoSEQ multiplex PCR reads with MiXCR, one entry per CDR3 protein. Among around 270,000 distinct CDR3 sequences, 85% were seen once, and the ten largest hold around 0.21%. The sequenced sample was CD8+ T cells from PBMCs. The receptor source for this set is a human donor with multiple sclerosis. The CDR3 runs from the conserved cysteine through the conserved F or W. D genes are given only for firm matches. Clone size appears in some rows only: once, few, many, or a class for an expanded clone.

j_gene | abundance | v_gene | d_gene | CDR3aa | CDR3nt
TRBJ2-1 | - | TRBV29-1 | - | CSGLSSNEQFF | TGCAGCGGTCTCTCCAGTAATGAGCAGTTCTTC
TRBJ2-7 | - | TRBV19 | - | CASSTRTVSYEQYF | TGTGCCAGTAGTACCCGGACAGTCTCCTACGAGCAGTACTTC
TRBJ2-1 | - | TRBV29-1 | - | CSVEDQGNEQFF | TGCAGCGTTGAAGATCAAGGGAATGAGCAGTTCTTC
TRBJ2-2 | - | TRBV7-6 | TRBD1 | CASSPRLVGTGNAGELFF | TGTGCCAGCAGCCCCCGTCTCGTCGGGACAGGGAACGCCGGGGAGCTGTTTTTT
TRBJ1-1 | once | TRBV4-3 | - | CASSQSRQATEAFF | TGCGCCAGCAGCCAATCCCGACAGGCCACTGAAGCTTTCTTT
TRBJ2-7 | - | TRBV3-1 | TRBD1 | CASSHLTGGYEQYF | TGTGCCAGCAGCCACCTGACAGGGGGCTACGAGCAGTACTTC
TRBJ2-6 | - | TRBV6-2/TRBV6-3 | - | CASKEGSPWGANVLTF | TGTGCCAGCAAAGAGGGCTCCCCCTGGGGGGCCAACGTCCTGACTTTC
TRBJ2-4 | - | TRBV7-9 | - | CASSSTRTDVDLAKNIQYF | TGTGCCAGCAGCTCTACCCGGACTGATGTCGACTTAGCCAAAAACATTCAGTACTTC
TRBJ2-3 | - | TRBV30 | TRBD2 | CAWSVSGGDTQYF | TGTGCCTGGAGCGTGTCGGGGGGAGATACGCAGTATTTT
TRBJ1-1 | once | TRBV28 | - | CASSLYVREAEAFF | TGTGCCAGCAGTTTATATGTCAGGGAGGCTGAAGCTTTCTTT
TRBJ2-5 | - | TRBV27 | - | CASSLLETQYF | TGTGCCAGCAGTTTATTAGAGACCCAGTACTTC
TRBJ1-4 | few | TRBV11-2 | TRBD1 | CASSHDGDRDEKLFF | TGTGCCAGCAGCCACGACGGAGACAGGGATGAAAAACTGTTTTTT
TRBJ1-2 | - | TRBV28 | - | CASSLATVRTF | TGTGCCAGCAGTTTAGCGACAGTGAGGACCTTC
TRBJ2-5 | - | TRBV19 | TRBD2 | CASSIMGRAPQETQYF | TGTGCCAGTAGTATAATGGGGAGGGCCCCTCAAGAGACCCAGTACTTC
TRBJ2-5 | - | TRBV15 | - | CATSRTGTVGGGPQETQYF | TGTGCCACCAGCAGGACAGGGACGGTTGGAGGGGGCCCACAAGAGACCCAGTACTTC
TRBJ2-1 | - | TRBV30 | - | CAWSIGLGLDNEQFF | TGTGCCTGGAGTATCGGTTTGGGGTTGGACAATGAGCAGTTCTTC
TRBJ2-7 | few | TRBV7-8 | - | CASSPGLPSYEQYF | TGTGCCAGCAGCCCCGGACTACCTTCCTACGAGCAGTACTTC
TRBJ1-2 | - | TRBV11-2 | - | CASSLTAGNLVWGYTF | TGTGCCAGCAGCTTAACCGCCGGGAATCTTGTATGGGGCTACACCTTC
TRBJ2-2 | - | TRBV24-1 | - | CATSDRLSNTGELFF | TGTGCCACCAGTGATCGACTTTCAAACACCGGGGAGCTGTTTTTT
TRBJ2-7 | - | TRBV6-5 | TRBD2 | CASSSPRLAGEGYEQYF | TGTGCCAGCAGTTCGCCCAGACTAGCGGGAGAGGGGTACGAGCAGTACTTC
TRBJ2-2 | - | TRBV6-2/TRBV6-3 | - | CASSYDFNTGELFF | TGTGCCAGCAGTTACGACTTTAACACCGGGGAGCTGTTTTTT
TRBJ1-2 | once | TRBV5-4 | - | CASSLDRVHGYTF | TGTGCCAGCAGCTTGGACAGGGTCCATGGCTACACCTTC